Each of the 16 T cell receptor beta chains below was sequenced from the same sample in a study of blood T cell repertoires in COVID-19. The table came from immunoSEQ multiplex PCR; TCRdb's copy has only in-frame clones and leaves some out. The sample shows about 190,000 clones, roughly 89% of them seen only once. Sequences were obtained from peripheral blood. Receptors were obtained from a man in his fifties with acute or convalescent COVID-19.

This clone was found a few times. The V gene is TRBV7-8, the J gene TRBJ1-2; maybe TRBD1 (5 bases). The CDR3 covers 16 residues. V was pared by 1 base and J by 6 bases, with 18 bases between. CDR1 and CDR2 from the germline V gene are SGHVS and FQNEAQ. CDR3 DNA: TGTGCCAGCAGCTTAGTGGGGGGGTTACAGGTGGATGGCTACACCTTC. Protein sequence: CASSLVGGLQVDGYTF.

The rearrangement uses TRBV5-6 and TRBJ1-4; possibly TRBD1 for D (6 bases). The CDR3 is 16 residues long. CDR1 and CDR2 (germline): SGHDT, YYEEEE. V was trimmed by 2 bases and J by 8 bases, leaving 19 bases between them. Here the CDR3 reads CASSLRVGRGSEKLFF. DNA of the CDR3: TGTGCCAGCAGCTTACGAGTGGGCAGGGGTTCCGAAAAACTGTTTTTT.

This clone came up many times. V and J are TRBV6-5 and TRBJ1-5; TRBD1 is a possible D gene (6 bases). V gave up 7 bases and J gave up 6 bases, with 10 bases separating them. This CDR3 has 12 residues. Germline loops: CDR1 MNHEY, CDR2 SVGAGI. CDR3 DNA sequence: TGTGCCAGCATTGGACAGCTTCAGCCCCAGCATTTT. Its translation: CASIGQLQPQHF.

This clone showed up just once. The chain has TRBV9 and TRBJ1-2, with a tentative D call TRBD1 (6 bases). V lost 4 bases to trimming and J lost 8 bases, with 18 bases between them. The V gene's germline CDR1 is SGDLS and CDR2 YYNGEE. There are 14 residues in the CDR3. The CDR3 loop is CASSLLGGGQGYTF. CDR3 nucleotides: TGTGCCAGCAGCCTTCTAGGGGGGGGTCAAGGCTACACCTTC.

This clone was detected only once. The V gene is TRBV5-8, the J gene TRBJ1-5, with 10 nucleotides matching TRBD1. Germline V CDR1 and CDR2: SGHTS, YDEGEE. Trimming took 0 bases from V and 2 from J; bases not matched to a gene: 5. The CDR3 length is 17 residues. CDR3 sequence: CASSLVDRGQGNQPQHF. The CDR3, as DNA: TGTGCCAGCAGCTTGGTTGACAGGGGGCAGGGCAATCAGCCCCAGCATTTT. The complete variable domain, with remaining parts taken from reference TRBV5-8 and TRBJ1-5, reads EAGVTQSPTHLIKTRGQQATLRCSPISGHTSVYWYQQALGLGLQFLLWYDEGEERNRGNFPPRFSGRQFPNYSSELNVNALELEDSALYLCASSLVDRGQGNQPQHFGDGTRLSIL.

The J gene is TRBJ1-1, the V gene TRBV28; TRBD1 aligns across 8 bases. V gave up 5 bases and J gave up 1 base; unmatched junction bases: 3. The germline gives CDR1 MDHEN, CDR2 SYDVKM. The CDR3 is 14 amino acids. The DNA for the CDR3 is TGTGCCAGCAGTCTAGGACAGGGGAACACTGAAGCTTTCTTT. Its translation is CASSLGQGNTEAFF.

The chain employs TRBV11-2 and TRBJ1-1; D is undetermined. Germline-derived CDR1 and CDR2 are SGHAT and FQNNGV. The V end lost 4 bases, the J end lost 5 bases, and 17 bases lay between the germline ends. There are 15 residues in the CDR3. The CDR3 nucleotides are TGTGCCAGCAGCTATAACGCGGGTCGGTGGACTGAAGCTTTCTTT. This translates into CASSYNAGRWTEAFF.

This chain uses TRBV9 with TRBJ2-1, with D uncertain. V was clipped by 4 bases and J by 7 bases, with 9 bases between them. Germline assignment: CDR1 SGDLS and CDR2 YYNGEE. The CDR3 is 12 amino acids. CDR3 DNA sequence: TGTGCCAGCAGCCCAGGCTTAAATGAGCAGTTCTTC. As protein: CASSPGLNEQFF.

The chain recombines TRBV16 with TRBJ1-6; tentative D call: TRBD1 (6 bases). The CDR3 extends over 15 amino acids. The germline gives CDR1 KGHSY, CDR2 FQNENV. V was shortened by 0 bases and J by 10 bases, with 13 bases between the two germline ends. The CDR3 DNA is TGTGCCAGCAGCCAATCGGGGGGGGCTTTCTCACCCCTCCACTTT. Translation: CASSQSGGAFSPLHF.

This chain links TRBV7-9 with TRBJ2-5; TRBD1 might be the D (5 bases). Trimming removed 4 bases from V and 5 bases from J, with 14 bases in between. Germline CDR1 SEHNR, CDR2 FQNEAQ (reference sequence). The CDR3 length is 14 residues. The CDR3 loop reads CASSSWGQLETQYF. The CDR3 nucleotides are TGTGCCAGCAGCTCCTGGGGCCAACTCGAGACCCAGTACTTC.

The V gene is TRBV18, the J gene TRBJ2-3; weak D call: TRBD2 (6 bases). CDR1 and CDR2 (germline): KGHSH, LQKENI. The ends were cut back, 5 bases at V and 0 bases at J, with 6 bases in the middle. The length of the CDR3 is 13 residues. The CDR3 reads CASSGGSTDTQYF. CDR3 DNA: TGTGCCAGCTCAGGAGGGAGCACAGATACGCAGTATTTT.

The chain employs TRBV19 and TRBJ1-3; D is unclear. Per the germline V gene, CDR1 is LNHDA and CDR2 is SQIVND (reference sequence). Trimming removed 9 bases from V and 0 bases from J, with 9 bases in between. The CDR3 consists of 13 residues. CDR3 bases: TGTGCCAGGCAGGTGTTCTCTGGAAACACCATATATTTT. It encodes CARQVFSGNTIYF.

The chain joins TRBV9 to TRBJ1-2; no reliable D call. CDR1 is SGDLS, CDR2 YYNGEE, per germline. The CDR3 covers 15 residues. V lost 0 bases to trimming and J lost 4 bases, with 13 bases between them. This CDR3 reads CASSVGISDIYGYTF. Here the CDR3 DNA reads TGTGCCAGCAGCGTAGGTATCTCAGACATCTATGGCTACACCTTC.

V usage is TRBV5-6 and J usage is TRBJ2-7; the D call may be TRBD1 or TRBD2 (5 bases each). The CDR3 has 14 residues. The V gene lost 4 bases and the J gene lost 4 bases, with 15 bases spanning the gap. Germline V lookup: CDR1 SGHDT, CDR2 YYEEEE. The CDR3 DNA reads TGTGCCAGCAGCATGGGACCGGGTCAATACGAGCAGTACGTC. Amino acid sequence: CASSMGPGQYEQYV.

The chain is built from TRBV6-5 and TRBJ2-5; 7 nucleotides line up with TRBD2. The CDR3 is 13 amino acids. Germline values: CDR1 MNHEY, CDR2 SVGAGI. Trimming removed 8 bases from V and 3 bases from J; junction bases left unmatched: 6. The CDR3 is CASVAGREETQYF. CDR3 in DNA: TGTGCCAGCGTCGCGGGGAGGGAAGAGACCCAGTACTTC.

This clone appeared many times. The J gene is TRBJ1-3, the V gene TRBV6-5, with unresolved D. Germline V gene sequence: CDR1 MNHEY, CDR2 SVGAGI. Trimming removed 0 bases from V and 0 bases from J, with 9 bases in between. CDR3 size: 16 residues. The CDR3 loop is CASSYSPLSSGNTIYF. For the CDR3, the DNA is TGTGCCAGCAGTTACTCCCCGCTAAGCTCTGGAAACACCATATATTTT.